This is a list of T cell receptor beta chains from one sample in a study of cytomegalovirus exposure and HLA in healthy donors. Some clones are missing from TCRdb's copy, which holds only in-frame ones; the method was immunoSEQ multiplex PCR. This table holds some 29,000 clones, 44% found once. Specimen: PBMCs. The receptors come from a woman aged 50 to 65 in good health and CMV-seronegative. CDR3s include the opening cysteine and the closing phenylalanine or tryptophan. Each record gives: CDR3 DNA, CDR3 protein, clone size, V gene, D gene, J gene. D genes are given only for firm matches. Expanded clones are given a class, and other clones once, few, many or no size at all.

TGTGCCAGTAGTACGGAGACAGGGGCCACTGAAGCTTTCTTT | CASSTETGATEAFF | . | TRBV19 | TRBD1 | TRBJ1-1
TGTGCCAGCAGTGTTAGTCGACAGAGCAATCAGCCCCAGCATTTT | CASSVSRQSNQPQHF | . | TRBV6-1 | . | TRBJ1-5
TGTGCCAGCAGCGTAGGAGGGGGCCCGGGTATTTCCGAGCAGTACTTC | CASSVGGGPGISEQYF | . | TRBV9 | TRBD1 | TRBJ2-7
TGCGCCAGCAGCAGGACTAGCGGGGGGGGGAATGAGCAGTTCTTC | CASSRTSGGGNEQFF | . | TRBV5-1 | TRBD2 | TRBJ2-1
TGTGCCAGCAGTTTACAGGGATCAACTGAAGCTTTCTTT | CASSLQGSTEAFF | . | TRBV6-5 | . | TRBJ1-1
TGTGCCAGCACCCTATCGGGGTCACCCTACGAGCAGTACTTC | CASTLSGSPYEQYF | once | TRBV18 | . | TRBJ2-7
TGTGCCAGCTCAGGTGGGGCGAACACTGAAGCTTTCTTT | CASSGGANTEAFF | few | TRBV18 | . | TRBJ1-1
TGTGCTAGTGGTTTGGGGGGGGGCCTTGAGGGTGAGCAGTTCTTC | CASGLGGGLEGEQFF | few | TRBV12-5 | . | TRBJ2-1
TGTGCCAGCAGCCAAGCCCCCGGGACTAGCGGGGGGACGCGTGATACGCAGTATTTT | CASSQAPGTSGGTRDTQYF | . | TRBV4-2 | TRBD2 | TRBJ2-3
TGTGCCAGCAGCTTGGCGACTAGCGGGGGCCCTAGCACAGATACGCAGTATTTT | CASSLATSGGPSTDTQYF | few | TRBV5-6 | TRBD2 | TRBJ2-3
TGTGCCAGCAGTTCGACAGGGGTATTTTTCCAGGAGACCCAGTACTTC | CASSSTGVFFQETQYF | few | TRBV27 | TRBD1 | TRBJ2-5
TGTGCCAGCTCACCACTGAAGGGGGCTTCGATTATTACCTTC | CASSPLKGASIITF | . | TRBV18 | TRBD1 | TRBJ1-2
TGTGCCAGCAGCGTAGCTACGATGACCGGGGAGCTGTTTTTT | CASSVATMTGELFF | . | TRBV9 | . | TRBJ2-2
TGTGCCAGCAGCTTAGCGCCAAGGGGGAACACTGAAGCTTTCTTT | CASSLAPRGNTEAFF | few | TRBV7-8 | . | TRBJ1-1
TGTGCCAGCAGCCCCGGGACTAGCGACACAGATACGCAGTATTTT | CASSPGTSDTDTQYF | . | TRBV11-1 | TRBD2 | TRBJ2-3
TGTGCCAGCAGTTTATTCGCCAGGGGGCAGGTTATACACAATGAGCAGTTCTTC | CASSLFARGQVIHNEQFF | . | TRBV27 | TRBD1 | TRBJ2-1
TGTGCCTGGAAGTCTGAGCCCTACGAGCAGTACTTC | CAWKSEPYEQYF | . | TRBV30 | . | TRBJ2-7
TGTGCCAGCAGCCATACGGAGGTACATGGCTACACCTTC | CASSHTEVHGYTF | . | TRBV28 | . | TRBJ1-2
. | CASSLGTGLADTYEQYF | few | TRBV28 | . | TRBJ2-7
TGTGCCAGCAGCTGGGGTACACTAGGGATAGAGGCCCAGTACTTC | CASSWGTLGIEAQYF | few | TRBV27 | . | TRBJ2-5
TGTGCCAGCAGCTTTACCGTTACAGGGGGCCCCACCGGGGAGCTGTTTTTT | CASSFTVTGGPTGELFF | once | TRBV7-9 | TRBD1 | TRBJ2-2
TGTGCCAGCAGCTCGACACAGAACACTGAAGCTTTCTTT | CASSSTQNTEAFF | few | TRBV7-9 | . | TRBJ1-1
TGTGCCAGCAGCCAACTCGGCTCTGGGGCCAACGTCCTGACTTTC | CASSQLGSGANVLTF | . | TRBV14 | . | TRBJ2-6
TGTGCCAGCTCACCATTTTCAGAGAACACCGGGGAGCTGTTTTTT | CASSPFSENTGELFF | . | TRBV18 | . | TRBJ2-2
TGTGCCAGCAGTTTTAGCGGGAGCCAGAGAGATACGCAGTATTTT | CASSFSGSQRDTQYF | . | TRBV27 | TRBD2 | TRBJ2-3
TGTGCCAGCAGCGTAGTAGGGGGGGGACTAGGGGAGGATGAGCAGTTCTTC | CASSVVGGGLGEDEQFF | few | TRBV9 | TRBD2 | TRBJ2-1
TGTGCCACCAGCATGGGACAGGGGTACGAGCAGTACTTC | CATSMGQGYEQYF | . | TRBV15 | TRBD1 | TRBJ2-7
TGTGCCATCAGTGACCCAACGGGGGTAGGTAATGAGCAGTTCTTC | CAISDPTGVGNEQFF | . | TRBV10-3 | . | TRBJ2-1
TGTGCCAGCAGTTTTGGGCCATCCTACGAGCAGTACTTC | CASSFGPSYEQYF | . | TRBV27 | . | TRBJ2-7
TGTGCCAGCAGCGGTGGGGGGGCAGACCAAGAGACCCAGTACTTC | CASSGGGADQETQYF | few | TRBV7-6 | . | TRBJ2-5
TGCGCCAGCAGGGACGGCGGGAAAGAGACCCAGTACTTC | CASRDGGKETQYF | few | TRBV10-2 | . | TRBJ2-5
TGTGCCAGCAGTCCCCCAGGCGCCTCAAAAAACATTCAGTACTTC | CASSPPGASKNIQYF | . | TRBV5-4 | . | TRBJ2-4
TGTGCCAGTGTTCAAACCGAGGCGCGGCGCTATGGCTACACCTTC | CASVQTEARRYGYTF | . | TRBV19 | . | TRBJ1-2
TGTGCCAGCAGTTTATCTAAGGGACAGGGTTATGGCTACACCTTC | CASSLSKGQGYGYTF | . | TRBV27 | TRBD1 | TRBJ1-2
TGCGCCAGCAGAGCGGGGGCCCCCTACAATGAGCAGTTCTTC | CASRAGAPYNEQFF | . | TRBV4-1 | TRBD2 | TRBJ2-1
TGTGCCAGCAGTTTACAACGGGGGAGCACTGAAGCTTTCTTT | CASSLQRGSTEAFF | . | TRBV28 | . | TRBJ1-1
TGTGCCAGTTTAGGGGCAAACACAGATACGCAGTATTTT | CASLGANTDTQYF | . | TRBV19 | . | TRBJ2-3
TGTGCCAGCGACACTGGAGCGGGTTTAAACACTGAAGCTTTCTTT | CASDTGAGLNTEAFF | . | TRBV5-4 | . | TRBJ1-1
TGTGCCTGGAGCGCGGGAGCGGGGGGGCTTAATGAGCAGTTCTTC | CAWSAGAGGLNEQFF | few | TRBV30 | TRBD2 | TRBJ2-1
TGTGCCAGTAGTATAGACCCAATGCAGGAGACCCAGTACTTC | CASSIDPMQETQYF | . | TRBV19 | . | TRBJ2-5
TGTGCCAGCAGCTTAGTTGACGGGCGGGGGGGCGATACGCAGTATTTT | CASSLVDGRGGDTQYF | once | TRBV7-2 | TRBD2 | TRBJ2-3
TGTGCCAGCAGTTTCGGGGGAGCCGGAGCCAACGTCCTGACTTTC | CASSFGGAGANVLTF | . | TRBV27 | . | TRBJ2-6
TGTGCCAGCAGCTTCCAGGGGATGGGAGAGACCCAGTACTTC | CASSFQGMGETQYF | . | TRBV7-2 | . | TRBJ2-5
TGCAGCGCCGCACGGGGTAGGGACAGGGGGCGCTTGAAGGGCTACACCTTC | CSAARGRDRGRLKGYTF | . | TRBV29-1 | TRBD1 | TRBJ1-2
TGTGCCAGCAGCTCAGGTCTGTCTAATGAAAAACTGTTTTTT | CASSSGLSNEKLFF | . | TRBV11-2 | . | TRBJ1-4
TGTGCCAGCAGCTTGGGGGCTGCCCTAGCCAAAAACATTCAGTACTTC | CASSLGAALAKNIQYF | . | TRBV5-4 | . | TRBJ2-4
TGTGCCAGCAGTCCACAGGGGACCTACGAGCAGTACTTC | CASSPQGTYEQYF | . | TRBV11-2 | TRBD1 | TRBJ2-7
TGCGCCAGCAGCCAAGTCGGCAGGGTTTTAACTGAAGCTTTCTTT | CASSQVGRVLTEAFF | . | TRBV4-1 | . | TRBJ1-1
TGTGCCAGCAGCAAGACAGCTCAAGAGACCCAGTACTTC | CASSKTAQETQYF | . | TRBV7-2 | . | TRBJ2-5
TGTGCCAGTAGGCTTGCGGCCTCCTACGAGCAGTACTTC | CASRLAASYEQYF | few | TRBV19 | . | TRBJ2-7
TGTGCCAGCAAAAGGGGTCAATACTATGGCTACACCTTC | CASKRGQYYGYTF | . | TRBV6-5 | . | TRBJ1-2
TGTGCCAGCAGTCTAATCAGGGGGCAGGAGACCCAGTACTTC | CASSLIRGQETQYF | . | TRBV27 | TRBD1 | TRBJ2-5
TGTGCCAGCAGCTCCCTCGGGACAGTGGCTCACGAGCAGTACTTC | CASSSLGTVAHEQYF | . | TRBV5-6 | TRBD1 | TRBJ2-7
TGTGCCAGTAGCCCAAGAGGTAGGGGGAGCTCCTACGAGCAGTACTTC | CASSPRGRGSSYEQYF | . | TRBV19 | . | TRBJ2-7